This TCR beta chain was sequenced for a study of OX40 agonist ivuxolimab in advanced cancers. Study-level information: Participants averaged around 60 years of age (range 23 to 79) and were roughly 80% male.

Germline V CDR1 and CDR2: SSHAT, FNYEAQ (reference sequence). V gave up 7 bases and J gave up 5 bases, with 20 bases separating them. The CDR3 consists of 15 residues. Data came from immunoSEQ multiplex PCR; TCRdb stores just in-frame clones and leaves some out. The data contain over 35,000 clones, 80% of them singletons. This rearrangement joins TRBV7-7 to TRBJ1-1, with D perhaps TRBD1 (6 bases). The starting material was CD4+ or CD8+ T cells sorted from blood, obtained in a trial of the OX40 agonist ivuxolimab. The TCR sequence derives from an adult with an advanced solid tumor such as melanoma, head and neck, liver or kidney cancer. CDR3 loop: CASTPGDKVGTEAFF. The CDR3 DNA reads TGTGCCAGCACCCCCGGGGACAAGGTGGGGACTGAAGCTTTCTTT.